The rows below give T cell receptor beta chains drawn from one sample of a study of T cell responses to AZD1222 COVID-19 vaccine. TCRdb's copy holds only in-frame clones and misses some; the assay was immunoSEQ multiplex PCR. The sample shows fewer than 130,000 clones, around 94% of them seen only once. Sample: peripheral blood, taken on day 0 of AZD1222 vaccination. The receptors were sampled from an adult in good health. Each CDR3 is given with its conserved first and last residue. The D gene is left open where the match is weak. Expanded clones are given a class, and other clones once, few, many or no size at all.

>TRBJ1-2|TRBV9|.|.
CASSGNRPGLWGYTF
TGTGCCAGCAGCGGGAACCGACCGGGACTCTGGGGCTACACCTTC
>TRBJ1-1|TRBV19|.|.
CASSLPLGTEAFF
TGTGCCAGTAGTCTACCCCTGGGCACTGAAGCTTTCTTT
>TRBJ2-7|TRBV19|.|.
CASSIRAGRREQYF
TGTGCCAGTAGTATACGTGCAGGGAGACGCGAGCAGTACTTC
>TRBJ2-5|TRBV24-1|.|TRBD2
CATSSSGRGETQYF
TGTGCCACCAGTTCTAGCGGGAGGGGAGAGACCCAGTACTTC
>TRBJ1-4|TRBV6-1|.|.
CASSVSTRGLWGEKLFF
TGTGCCAGCAGTGTATCGACCAGGGGCCTCTGGGGTGAAAAACTGTTTTTT
>TRBJ1-2|TRBV23-1|few|TRBD1
CASSQYIDRDRFSVHYGYTF
TGCGCCAGCAGTCAATATATAGACCGGGACAGGTTTTCGGTTCACTATGGCTACACCTTC
>TRBJ2-3|TRBV11-2|.|.
CASSPTFHRRDTQYF
TGTGCCAGCAGCCCAACCTTCCATCGAAGAGATACGCAGTATTTT
>TRBJ1-1|TRBV30|.|TRBD1
CAWSYGTGITEAFF
TGTGCCTGGAGCTACGGGACAGGGATCACTGAAGCTTTCTTT
>TRBJ1-2|TRBV7-2|.|TRBD1
CASSFMTGGDYGYTF
TGTGCCAGCAGCTTTATGACAGGGGGGGACTATGGCTACACCTTC
>TRBJ1-4|TRBV4-3|.|TRBD1
CASSQGTGIGVGEKLFF
TGCGCCAGCAGCCAAGGGACAGGGATAGGGGTTGGGGAAAAACTGTTTTTT
>TRBJ1-5|TRBV2|.|TRBD1
CASIRDRLNQPQHF
TGTGCCAGTATTAGGGACAGATTGAATCAGCCCCAGCATTTT
>TRBJ1-1|TRBV7-3|.|.
CASSPQGGMPFF
TGTGCCAGCAGTCCTCAAGGGGGGATGCCTTTCTTT
>TRBJ2-5|TRBV11-2|.|TRBD2
CASSFQVTSGGAEETQYF
TGTGCCAGCAGCTTCCAAGTCACTAGCGGGGGGGCCGAAGAGACCCAGTACTTC
>TRBJ2-7|TRBV5-4|.|TRBD2
CASSSGLGTEYEQYF
TGTGCCAGCAGCTCCGGACTAGGAACAGAATACGAGCAGTACTTC
>TRBJ1-6|TRBV4-3|.|.
CASSQDYGGFGSPLHF
TGCGCCAGCAGCCAAGATTACGGGGGTTTCGGTTCACCCCTCCACTTT
>TRBJ2-3|TRBV3-1/TRBV3-2|.|TRBD1
CASSTGGIDTQYF
TGTGCCAGCAGCACAGGGGGCATAGATACGCAGTATTTT
>TRBJ1-6|TRBV12-3/TRBV12-4|.|TRBD1
CASRDRGQSPLHF
TGTGCCAGCAGGGACAGGGGGCAGTCACCCCTCCACTTT
>TRBJ2-7|TRBV6-5|once|.
CASSNGPALEQYF
TGTGCCAGCAGTAATGGACCAGCTCTCGAGCAGTACTTC
>TRBJ1-1|TRBV6-5|.|TRBD1
CASSYGTGYNTEAFF
TGTGCCAGCAGTTACGGGACAGGGTACAACACTGAAGCTTTCTTT
>TRBJ2-2|TRBV5-6|.|TRBD1
CASSPRGLTGELFF
TGTGCCAGCAGCCCCAGGGGGCTGACCGGGGAGCTGTTTTTT
>TRBJ1-3|TRBV5-1|.|TRBD1
CASSPIGQGATMSPGNTIYF
TGCGCCAGCAGCCCAATCGGACAGGGGGCGACCATGTCCCCTGGAAACACCATATATTTT
>TRBJ2-2|TRBV6-5|.|.
CASKGVNTGELFF
TGTGCCAGCAAAGGGGTGAACACCGGGGAGCTGTTTTTT
>TRBJ1-2|TRBV19|.|.
CASRRDTTNYGYTF
TGTGCCAGTAGACGGGACACTACTAACTATGGCTACACCTTC
>TRBJ2-7|TRBV6-1|.|.
CASSDWDASSYEQYF
TGTGCCAGCAGTGATTGGGACGCGAGCTCCTACGAGCAGTACTTC
>TRBJ1-5|TRBV4-3|.|.
CASSHRVGNQPQHF
TGCGCCAGCAGCCATAGGGTGGGGAATCAGCCCCAGCATTTT
>TRBJ1-4|TRBV29-1|.|.
CSVGDRATGEKLFF
TGCAGCGTTGGCGACCGGGCAACGGGGGAAAAACTGTTTTTT
>TRBJ1-5|TRBV28|.|TRBD1
CATADRPQPQHF
TGTGCCACTGCGGACAGGCCTCAGCCCCAGCATTTT
>TRBJ1-3|TRBV28|once|.
CASSFPGSGNTIYF
TGTGCCAGCAGTTTCCCGGGCTCTGGAAACACCATATATTTT
>TRBJ2-2|TRBV25-1|.|.
CASSDRGAETGELFF
TGTGCCAGCAGTGATCGAGGGGCGGAAACCGGGGAGCTGTTTTTT
>TRBJ1-2|TRBV6-5|.|.
CASSSEGEVGGYTF
TGTGCCAGCAGTTCTGAGGGGGAGGTGGGTGGCTACACCTTC
>TRBJ2-1|TRBV7-9|.|TRBD2
CASSLPTSGGVGNEQFF
TGTGCCAGCAGCTTACCCACTAGCGGGGGTGTGGGGAATGAGCAGTTCTTC
>TRBJ2-1|TRBV10-3|.|.
CAISGGNGILVEQFF
TGTGCCATCAGTGGGGGGAACGGGATCCTGGTCGAGCAGTTCTTC
>TRBJ2-7|TRBV6-2/TRBV6-3|.|TRBD2
CASSYRSSGVTYEQYF
TGTGCCAGCAGTTACAGGTCGAGCGGGGTGACCTACGAGCAGTACTTC
>TRBJ2-3|TRBV7-9|.|.
CASSYTTGRSTDTQYF
TGTGCCAGCAGCTATACGACAGGACGAAGCACAGATACGCAGTATTTT
>TRBJ1-5|TRBV4-1|.|.
CASSLYDRNQPQHF
TGCGCCAGCAGCCTATATGACCGCAATCAGCCCCAGCATTTT
>TRBJ1-2|TRBV4-3|.|TRBD1
CASSYRMGQGGYTF
TGCGCCAGCAGCTATCGCATGGGACAGGGGGGCTACACCTTC
>TRBJ2-7|TRBV18|once|.
CASSSTDSYEQYF
TGTGCCAGCTCATCGACAGACTCCTACGAGCAGTACTTC
>TRBJ2-5|TRBV9|.|.
CASSEFGDGYLETQYF
TGTGCCAGCAGCGAGTTCGGTGATGGGTACTTAGAGACCCAGTACTTC
>TRBJ2-1|TRBV9|.|.
CASSSTGGRSYNEQFF
TGTGCCAGCAGCTCCACCGGGGGTCGGTCCTACAATGAGCAGTTCTTC
>TRBJ1-6|TRBV11-3|once|.
CASSPGTEVPLHF
TGTGCCAGCAGCCCCGGGACCGAGGTACCCCTCCACTTT